This note documents a single TCR beta chain sequence. This clonotype showed up just a few times. No antigen is known for it. One base away there is no much larger clone; base qualities are not given. The library was built by means of 5' RACE. The run used an Illumina HiSeq 2500. A second roughly 6 to 11 cycle PCR used a sample-barcoded 5' primer and a J-beta primer mix. Each TCR beta cDNA molecule received a unique molecular identifier from a template-switch 5' adaptor carrying 12 random nucleotides. At least 2.5 million CDR3-containing paired-end reads were obtained from each sample. First-strand cDNA was synthesized from all RNA with the Mint cDNA synthesis kit, primed by a TRBC-specific oligonucleotide. Following uracil-DNA glycosylase treatment, all cDNA underwent a first 18-cycle PCR with the universal primers M1SS and BC2_uni_R. Per the authors' processing: For normalization, 1 million high-quality reads, each with a distinct molecular identifier, were randomly selected from each sample. Instead of being binned into consensus sequences, reads with shared molecular identifiers were discarded. MiTCR, run with a Q25 quality threshold and the strictest error-elimination algorithm, handled CDR3 identification, clonotype clustering and error correction. A nonparametric unseen species model with Euler transformation was used to estimate a lower bound on total TCR beta diversity. TCRdb trimmed the raw reads at Q25, called clones with MiXCR and kept productive beta chains. Rows are combined by CDR3 protein, so each entry shows the most common genes and DNA. TCRdb's processing, not the authors' own work, is the source of the V and J calls. The sample yields roughly 1,500,000 distinct CDR3 sequences; around 35% were counted once. Of the sample, approximately 10% is held by the ten largest clones.

The data derive from a study of blood T cells in healthy people across ages (dated by TCRdb to about 2015). Study-wide context: In model experiments, template switching captured roughly one uniquely barcoded TCR beta cDNA molecule for every two T cells. Donors of different ages were randomly distributed across sequencing lanes to avoid experimental bias. The donors were split into four age groups: young (average 16 years), middle-aged (about 40), aged (approximately 59) and long-lived (under 85). Using the same blood draw, the study looked at two additional independent replicas of 1 million unique cDNA reads for two donors, one aged 18 to 30 and the other aged 80 or older. To track age-related changes in TCR beta repertoire diversity, the study relied on deep sequencing normalized with unique cDNA molecular identifiers. The full study reports these points: Estimates of total diversity based on one million sequenced T cells were considered lower bounds and underestimates. The percentage of naive T cells measured by flow cytometry correlated strongly with observed TCR beta diversity. Because profiling used bulk unsorted PBMCs, naive and antigen-experienced compartments could not be compared conclusively. The long-lived group showed more naive CD4+ T cells, fewer expanded clones and increased TCR diversity than the aged group, suggesting age selection. Donor CMV infection status was unknown, potentially confounding age-related changes in expanded clonotypes. As age increased, observed TCR beta diversity per million T cells dropped in a roughly linear way, and a significant reduction was already evident by age 40.

Systemically healthy Caucasian individuals from Russia, approximately 39 in total and aged about 6 to 100 years, were included as donors. Each donor gave approximately 9.3 milliliters of peripheral blood, collected into EDTA-treated Vacutainer tubes. Ficoll-Paque density-gradient centrifugation was used to isolate PBMCs, with at least 6 million per sample. Trizol reagent was used to extract total RNA from the PBMCs, yielding at least 6 micrograms per sample. Naive CD45RAhigh/CD27high T cell percentages were measured by flow cytometry on a PBMC aliquot from every donor. The junction shows trimming of 1 base on V and 2 bases on J, plus 12 bases between the germline ends. Reading from cysteine to phenylalanine, the CDR3 counts 16 amino acids. Of all the DNA, just the CDR3 is kept, 48 bases in frame from base 1.

Sequencing input: blood. The chain uses TRBV12-3 or TRBV12-4 and TRBJ1-5; the D region possibly corresponds to TRBD1 (5 bases align). This sequence originates from a woman aged 25-40 years in good health. The CDR3 protein is CASSLVRGRRNQPQHF. The DNA sequence follows: TGTGCCAGCAGTTTAGTGAGGGGAAGACGCAATCAGCCCCAGCATTTT.